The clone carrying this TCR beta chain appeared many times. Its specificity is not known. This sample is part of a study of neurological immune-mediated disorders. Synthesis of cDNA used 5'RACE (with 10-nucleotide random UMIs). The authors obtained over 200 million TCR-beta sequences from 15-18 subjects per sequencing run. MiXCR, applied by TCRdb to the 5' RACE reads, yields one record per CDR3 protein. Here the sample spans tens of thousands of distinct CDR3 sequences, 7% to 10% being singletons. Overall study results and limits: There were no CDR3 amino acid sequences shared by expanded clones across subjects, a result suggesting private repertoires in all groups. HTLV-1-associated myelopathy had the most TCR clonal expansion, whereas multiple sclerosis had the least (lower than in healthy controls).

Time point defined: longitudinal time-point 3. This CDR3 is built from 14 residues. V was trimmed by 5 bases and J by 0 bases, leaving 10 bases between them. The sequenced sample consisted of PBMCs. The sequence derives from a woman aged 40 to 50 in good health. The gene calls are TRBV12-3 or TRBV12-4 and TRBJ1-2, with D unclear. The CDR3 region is CASSPPYTNYGYTF. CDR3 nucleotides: TGTGCCAGCAGTCCTCCCTATACTAACTATGGCTACACCTTC.